The rows below give T cell receptor beta chains drawn from one sample of a study of naive and memory T cell subsets. Each CDR3 protein gets one entry after TCRdb re-called the UMI-ligation and nested PCR reads with MiXCR. The sample lists over 20,000 distinct CDR3 sequences, over 7% occurring once. Sequences were obtained from central memory CD8+ T cells from blood. The receptors derive from a human donor in good health. Each CDR3 is given with its conserved first and last residue. D genes are given only for firm matches. A clone size is listed for some rows: how often the clone was seen (once, few, many), or a class if it is expanded.

d_gene: .; j_gene: TRBJ2-1; abundance: many; v_gene: TRBV20-1; len: 11; CDR3nt: TGCAGTGCTAGTCCCTTTTGGGAGCAGTTCTTC; CDR3aa: CSASPFWEQFF
d_gene: .; j_gene: TRBJ1-2; abundance: .; v_gene: TRBV19; len: 15; CDR3nt: TGTGCCAGTAGTATTGTCGACAGTAACATCTATGGCTACACCTTC; CDR3aa: CASSIVDSNIYGYTF
d_gene: .; j_gene: TRBJ2-3; abundance: many; v_gene: TRBV29-1; len: 15; CDR3nt: TGCAGCGTTGAAGGTGGGGCTTCCTTCACAGATACGCAGTATTTT; CDR3aa: CSVEGGASFTDTQYF
d_gene: .; j_gene: TRBJ1-4; abundance: few; v_gene: TRBV7-6; len: 15; CDR3nt: TGTGCCAGCAGCTCGACCGATTTGACAGACGAAAAACTGTTTTTT; CDR3aa: CASSSTDLTDEKLFF
d_gene: .; j_gene: TRBJ2-5; abundance: .; v_gene: TRBV2; len: 15; CDR3nt: TGTGCCAGCAGAGCTAGCGGAGGGGGTCAAGAGACCCAGTACTTC; CDR3aa: CASRASGGGQETQYF
d_gene: TRBD2; j_gene: TRBJ2-1; abundance: .; v_gene: TRBV29-1; len: 16; CDR3nt: TGCAGCGTTCCCCCCCCGACTAGCGGGGATTACAATGAGCAGTTCTTC; CDR3aa: CSVPPPTSGDYNEQFF
d_gene: TRBD1; j_gene: TRBJ1-5; abundance: many; v_gene: TRBV6-5; len: 13; CDR3nt: TGTGCCAGCAGCCTGGGACAGGGGCAGCCCCAGCATTTT; CDR3aa: CASSLGQGQPQHF
d_gene: .; j_gene: TRBJ1-5; abundance: few; v_gene: TRBV28; len: 15; CDR3nt: TGTGCCAGCAGTTGGGCGGGACAAATCAATCAGCCCCAGCATTTT; CDR3aa: CASSWAGQINQPQHF
d_gene: TRBD1; j_gene: TRBJ1-2; abundance: medium-sized; v_gene: TRBV5-1; len: 15; CDR3nt: TGCGCCAGCAGCTTGGCCACGGGACAGGCCTATGGCTACACCTTC; CDR3aa: CASSLATGQAYGYTF
d_gene: TRBD2; j_gene: TRBJ2-1; abundance: many; v_gene: TRBV20-1; len: 16; CDR3nt: TGCAGTGCTAATGGTATTCTAGCGGGAGGGCCTCATGAGCAGTTCTTC; CDR3aa: CSANGILAGGPHEQFF
d_gene: .; j_gene: TRBJ1-2; abundance: many; v_gene: TRBV29-1; len: 12; CDR3nt: TGCAGCGCCCGGGAAAGGGATTGGGGCTACACCTTC; CDR3aa: CSARERDWGYTF
d_gene: TRBD1; j_gene: TRBJ1-2; abundance: many; v_gene: TRBV28; len: 16; CDR3nt: TGTGCCAGCAGTTGGTTGCAGGGGGCGGGATTGAATGGCTACACCTTC; CDR3aa: CASSWLQGAGLNGYTF
d_gene: TRBD1; j_gene: TRBJ1-6; abundance: few; v_gene: TRBV7-8; len: 15; CDR3nt: TGTGCCAGCAGCCCCCGACAGGGTCCTAGTTCACCCCTCCACTTT; CDR3aa: CASSPRQGPSSPLHF
d_gene: .; j_gene: TRBJ2-1; abundance: medium-sized; v_gene: TRBV12-3/TRBV12-4; len: 12; CDR3nt: TGTGCCAGCAGTTTGATGGGGAATGAGCAGTTCTTC; CDR3aa: CASSLMGNEQFF
d_gene: .; j_gene: TRBJ1-5; abundance: .; v_gene: TRBV2; len: 14; CDR3nt: TGTGCCAGCAGTGATCTGGGGCGCAATCAGCCCCAGCATTTT; CDR3aa: CASSDLGRNQPQHF
d_gene: .; j_gene: TRBJ2-3; abundance: medium-sized; v_gene: TRBV27; len: 14; CDR3nt: TGTGCCAGCAGTTTTGCGGCAGGGACAGATACGCAGTATTTT; CDR3aa: CASSFAAGTDTQYF
d_gene: TRBD1; j_gene: TRBJ2-1; abundance: few; v_gene: TRBV7-9; len: 13; CDR3nt: TGTGCCAGCAGCCCTGGGACAGCGAATGAGCAGTTCTTC; CDR3aa: CASSPGTANEQFF
d_gene: TRBD2; j_gene: TRBJ2-7; abundance: many; v_gene: TRBV5-4; len: 14; CDR3nt: TGTGCCAGCAGCAAACGCGGGAGGACCTACGAGCAGTACTTC; CDR3aa: CASSKRGRTYEQYF
d_gene: .; j_gene: TRBJ2-7; abundance: many; v_gene: TRBV20-1; len: 13; CDR3nt: TGCAGTGCGCGATTCTTTCGGGACTACGAGCAGTACTTC; CDR3aa: CSARFFRDYEQYF
d_gene: .; j_gene: TRBJ1-1; abundance: many; v_gene: TRBV11-2; len: 17; CDR3nt: TGTGCCAGCAGCCTTACCCAGGGGCCTGGGATGAACACTGAAGCTTTCTTT; CDR3aa: CASSLTQGPGMNTEAFF
d_gene: .; j_gene: TRBJ2-4; abundance: few; v_gene: TRBV29-1; len: 16; CDR3nt: TGCAGCGTCTATGGACGGAGGGACAGTGTCAAAAACATTCAGTACTTC; CDR3aa: CSVYGRRDSVKNIQYF
d_gene: .; j_gene: TRBJ2-2; abundance: medium-sized; v_gene: TRBV11-3; len: 15; CDR3nt: TGTGCCAGCAGCTTGGGACATTCGAACACCGGGGAGCTGTTTTTT; CDR3aa: CASSLGHSNTGELFF
d_gene: TRBD1; j_gene: TRBJ1-5; abundance: many; v_gene: TRBV6-1; len: 16; CDR3nt: TGTGCCAGCAGTGAATTCGGGACAGGGGTGGGTCAGCCCCAGCATTTT; CDR3aa: CASSEFGTGVGQPQHF
d_gene: .; j_gene: TRBJ1-6; abundance: .; v_gene: TRBV6-5; len: 14; CDR3nt: TGTGCCAGCAGTCCGACCGATTATAATTCACCCCTCCACTTT; CDR3aa: CASSPTDYNSPLHF